Detailed here is one TCR beta chain. Its target is not known. The data stem from a study of early stage breast cancer tumors. On the study more broadly: ER+/PR+/HER2- status applied to twelve of 16 invasive breast tumors.

Measured with immunoSEQ multiplex PCR; TCRdb has only the in-frame clones, and not every one. The data show tens of thousands of clones, about four fifths seen once. The length of the CDR3 is 14 residues. Trimming took 8 bases from V and 2 from J, leaving 16 bases between them. The germline CDR1 and CDR2 sequences are MNHNS and SASEGT. Broader study findings: Enriched TCRB sequences shared across patients were mostly commonly generated sequences. Comparing each tissue with blood distinguished tumor from normal in most of the 16 patients. Tumors had around 2.3-fold higher T cell density than normal breast.

The chain couples TRBV6-1 to TRBJ2-7, with D uncertain. This clonotype was obtained from a person aged 50-59 years with breast cancer. The sample taken for sequencing was blood. The CDR3 DNA follows: TGTGCCAGCGCCAAAGAACAGACCGCCTACGAGCAGTACTTC. Its protein is CASAKEQTAYEQYF.